This T cell receptor (beta chain) was identified in a study of T cells in Graves' hyperthyroidism and ophthalmopathy. The CDR3 has 15 amino acids. Germline trimming cut 6 bases from V and 8 bases from J; bases unmatched to any gene: 7. Germline CDR1 is MNHEY and CDR2 is SVGEGT. The investigators amplified TCR beta CDR3 regions from RNA transcripts. HTBI primers were used for first-round RT-PCR of the TCR CDR3. TCRdb called the multiplex PCR reads again in MiXCR, with one record for every CDR3 protein. The data contain about 740,000 distinct CDR3 sequences, around 15% of them singletons. Sample: blood. The sequence was collected from a woman under 30 with Graves' hyperthyroidism. This chain connects TRBV6-2 or TRBV6-3 to TRBJ2-1, with 13 nucleotides matching TRBD2. The DNA of the CDR3 is TGTGCCAGCAGGACTACTAGCGGGAGGGTCCATGAGCAGTTCTTC. Protein: CASRTTSGRVHEQFF.